What follows are 31 T cell receptor beta chains derived from one specimen sequenced in a study of T cell responses to AZD1222 COVID-19 vaccine. Method: immunoSEQ multiplex PCR; TCRdb's copy keeps in-frame clones and lacks some. The sample carries over 110,000 clones, approximately 90% recorded once. This sample comprised peripheral blood, obtained on day 0 of AZD1222 vaccination. These receptors were collected from an adult in good health.

This chain links TRBV6-5 with TRBJ1-2; TRBD1 might be the D (5 bases). Trimming removed 0 bases from V and 8 bases from J, with 13 bases in between. There are 14 residues in the CDR3. Germline V gives CDR1 MNHEY, CDR2 SVGAGI. CDR3 protein: CASSYSWGDDGYTF. The CDR3 bases are TGTGCCAGCAGTTACTCATGGGGGGACGACGGCTACACCTTC.

The J gene is TRBJ1-5, the V gene TRBV7-2, with D possibly being TRBD1 (6 bases). The germline V and J ends were trimmed by 5 bases and 0 bases, with 14 bases remaining between them. The CDR3 runs to 16 residues. Germline assignment: CDR1 SGHTA and CDR2 FQGNSA. For the CDR3, the DNA is TGTGCCAGCAGCACCGGGACACTGTATAGCAATCAGCCCCAGCATTTT. Amino acid sequence: CASSTGTLYSNQPQHF.

The J gene is TRBJ1-4, the V gene TRBV2; 7 bases fit TRBD1. This CDR3 spans 13 amino acids. The V and J ends lost 7 bases and 8 bases, in that order; junction bases with no gene match: 7. The germline gives CDR1 SNHLY, CDR2 FYNNEI. The CDR3 here is CASKTGIGEKLFF. CDR3 in DNA: TGTGCCAGCAAGACAGGGATAGGCGAAAAACTGTTTTTT.

CDR3 DNA: TGTGCCAGCAGCTTGGGGGTCACTGGAAACACCATATATTTT. This codes for CASSLGVTGNTIYF. The gene calls are TRBV5-6 and TRBJ1-3; D is undetermined. The CDR3 covers 14 residues. Germline CDR1 SGHDT, CDR2 YYEEEE. V was pared by 0 bases and J by 2 bases, with 6 bases between.

This chain links TRBV19 with TRBJ1-2, with TRBD1 matching over 9 bases. This CDR3 contains 15 residues. Germline V lookup: CDR1 LNHDA, CDR2 SQIVND (reference sequence). The junction had 11 bases not matched to a gene; V was cut back by 5 bases and J by 7 bases. The CDR3 nucleotides are TGTGCCAGTAGTGATTACAGGGGGCCAAGAGGTGGCTACACCTTC. This gives the protein CASSDYRGPRGGYTF.

This sequence joins TRBV6-5 and TRBJ2-7; TRBD2 matches 7 bases. V shed 2 bases and J 6 bases; nucleotides not matched to a gene: 13. The CDR3 is 16 residues long. Germline CDR1 reads MNHEY; CDR2 reads SVGAGI. As DNA, the CDR3 is TGTGCCAGCAGTTACGGGGCGGGAGACGGGGGAGGCGAGCAGTACTTC. Its protein product is CASSYGAGDGGGEQYF.

The chain couples TRBV6-5 to TRBJ2-1, with 12 positions matching TRBD2. Germline values: CDR1 MNHEY, CDR2 SVGAGI. The ends lost 2 bases at V and 4 bases at J; junction bases unmatched: 3. The CDR3 has 16 residues. CDR3 in amino acids: CASSYLAGGRYNEQFF. CDR3 bases: TGTGCCAGCAGTTACCTAGCGGGGGGGCGGTACAATGAGCAGTTCTTC.

The chain couples TRBV12-3 or TRBV12-4 to TRBJ2-1; D unresolved. This CDR3 spans 11 amino acids. V shed 6 bases and J shed 8 bases, with 8 bases lying between them. The CDR3 protein is CASRETDEQFF. CDR3 in DNA: TGTGCCAGCAGGGAAACGGATGAGCAGTTCTTC.

The chain has TRBV24-1 and TRBJ1-5; the D gene is possibly TRBD1 (5 bases). CDR1 is KGHDR and CDR2 is SFDVKD in the germline V gene. CDR3 size: 15 residues. V was clipped by 6 bases and J by 0 bases, with 11 bases between them. CDR3 region: CATSPGLYSNQPQHF. CDR3 DNA sequence: TGTGCCACCAGTCCGGGACTTTATAGCAATCAGCCCCAGCATTTT.

The V and J genes are TRBV19 and TRBJ2-4; 11 bases line up with TRBD2. This CDR3 has 18 amino acids. The trim removed 2 bases at V and 6 bases at J, leaving 12 bases unmatched. Germline V gives CDR1 LNHDA, CDR2 SQIVND (reference sequence). The CDR3 loop reads CASSIRGLAGGDVNIQYF. The CDR3 nucleotides read TGTGCCAGTAGTATAAGGGGCCTAGCGGGGGGTGATGTAAACATTCAGTACTTC.

J is TRBJ1-3 and V is TRBV7-9; 7 bases agree with TRBD1. The CDR3 sequence is 14 residues long. After removal of 8 bases from V and 0 bases from J, the junction contained 4 bases not matched to a gene. CDR1 and CDR2 from the germline V gene are SEHNR and FQNEAQ (reference sequence). The CDR3 spells CASGAGGSGNTIYF. The CDR3 DNA follows: TGTGCCAGCGGGGCAGGGGGCTCTGGAAACACCATATATTTT.

Written as DNA, the CDR3 is TGTGCCAGCAGTTTTTGGGGGGGCCAATTCGGCGCCGGAAACACCATATATTTT. Translating it yields CASSFWGGQFGAGNTIYF. The chain uses TRBV28 and TRBJ1-3, with D possibly TRBD1 on 6 matching bases. Germline V gene lookup returns CDR1 MDHEN and CDR2 SYDVKM. V was pared by 3 bases and J by 4 bases, with 22 bases between. The length of the CDR3 is 18 residues. Full variable domain (rest looked up from reference TRBV28 and TRBJ1-3): DVKVTQSSRYLVKRTGEKVFLECVQDMDHENMFWYRQDPGLGLRLIYFSYDVKMKEKGDIPEGYSVSREKKERFSLILESASTNQTSMYLCASSFWGGQFGAGNTIYFGEGSWLTVV.

The chain employs TRBV4-3 and TRBJ2-2, with D perhaps TRBD1 (5 bases). Between the trimmed V and J ends, which lost 2 bases and 4 bases, there was a span of 11 bases. Germline values: CDR1 LGHNA, CDR2 YSLEER. The CDR3 is 15 amino acids. The CDR3 is CASSQTLGVTGELFF. The CDR3 DNA sequence: TGCGCCAGCAGCCAAACCCTAGGGGTCACCGGGGAGCTGTTTTTT.

V is TRBV3-1 (or the pseudogene TRBV3-2) and J is TRBJ2-3, with 9 bases matching TRBD2. The J segment lost 1 base and the V segment lost 0 bases, leaving 8 bases of the junction unmatched. The CDR3 is 18 residues long. From germline, CDR1 is LGHDT and CDR2 YNNKEL (reference sequence). CDR3 DNA: TGTGCCAGCAGCCAAGATCTGGGTAGCGGGAGTGGCACAGATACGCAGTATTTT. Its protein is CASSQDLGSGSGTDTQYF.

This chain uses TRBV5-1 with TRBJ1-2, with D maybe TRBD1 (6 bases). This CDR3 has 16 residues. Germline CDR1 SGHRS, CDR2 YFSETQ. V lost 4 bases and J lost 4, with 20 bases in between. The CDR3 loop is CASSRGTPRGPYGYTF. In nucleotides, the CDR3 is TGCGCCAGCAGCCGCGGGACACCCCGGGGTCCCTATGGCTACACCTTC.

V is TRBV28 and J is TRBJ1-1, with 10 bases aligning to TRBD1. V lost 8 bases to trimming and J lost 7 bases; unmatched junction nucleotides: 10. Per germline, CDR1 MDHEN and CDR2 SYDVKM. The CDR3 extends over 14 amino acids. The CDR3 here is CASPPAGQGFEAFF. CDR3 coding DNA: TGTGCCAGCCCTCCGGCGGGACAGGGGTTTGAAGCTTTCTTT.

This clone was seen once. V usage is TRBV24-1 and J usage is TRBJ2-1, with D unclear. The CDR3 length is 12 residues. CDR1 and CDR2 (germline): KGHDR, SFDVKD. V was cut by 0 bases and J by 10 bases, with 6 bases left in between. CDR3 protein: CATSDLVREQFF. In nucleotides, the CDR3 is TGTGCCACCAGTGATTTGGTCAGGGAGCAGTTCTTC.

J is TRBJ2-7 and V is TRBV9; tentatively, D is TRBD2 (6 bases). From germline, CDR1 is SGDLS and CDR2 YYNGEE. V was cut by 3 bases and J by 4 bases, with 14 bases left in between. The CDR3 contains 14 residues. CDR3 DNA sequence: TGTGCCAGCAGCGCCCACGGGGGTCCGTACGAGCAGTACTTC. Its protein product is CASSAHGGPYEQYF.

This clone was seen a handful of times. This rearrangement joins TRBV9 to TRBJ2-7, with TRBD2 matching 9 bases. V lost 2 bases, J lost 5 bases, and 8 bases stayed unmatched. From germline, CDR1 is SGDLS and CDR2 YYNGEE. The CDR3 loop spans 15 amino acids. The CDR3 is CASSVSGSPSDEQYF. In DNA form, the CDR3 reads TGTGCCAGCAGCGTTAGCGGGAGTCCATCAGACGAGCAGTACTTC.

The chain employs TRBV6-5 and TRBJ1-1; D is perhaps TRBD1 (6 bases). The CDR3 is 13 residues long. CDR1 MNHEY and CDR2 SVGAGI come from the germline V gene. Trimming took off 3 bases at V and 7 bases at J, with 12 bases between the two ends. This chain's CDR3 is CASSYGQSLEAFF. CDR3 nucleotides: TGTGCCAGCAGTTATGGACAGTCTCTTGAAGCTTTCTTT.

The sample holds one count of this clone. V and J are TRBV20-1 and TRBJ2-1, with 8 bases matching TRBD2. This CDR3 has 11 residues. Germline CDR1 and CDR2: DFQATT and SNEGSKA (reference sequence). V lost 5 bases, J lost 9 bases, and 3 bases stayed unmatched. The CDR3 protein is CSAPAGGEQFF. The CDR3 DNA sequence: TGCAGTGCTCCCGCGGGAGGTGAGCAGTTCTTC.

This chain connects TRBV5-1 to TRBJ1-5; the D is unclear. The CDR3 has 13 residues. The V gene's germline CDR1 is SGHRS and CDR2 YFSETQ. V was shortened by 1 base and J by 9 bases, with 11 bases between the two germline ends. This CDR3 reads CASSLTAGAPQHF. The CDR3 bases are TGCGCCAGCAGCTTGACAGCCGGTGCGCCCCAGCATTTT.

The chain combines TRBV6-5 with TRBJ2-4; no definite D call. V gave up 4 bases and J gave up 7 bases, with 14 bases separating them. This CDR3 spans 14 amino acids. Germline V gene lookup returns CDR1 MNHEY and CDR2 SVGAGI. The CDR3 reads CASSSPGTRNIQYF. The CDR3 bases are TGTGCCAGCAGTTCCCCGGGCACGCGGAACATTCAGTACTTC.

This clone was detected a few times. The genes are TRBV28 and TRBJ1-5; TRBD1 might be the D (6 bases). This CDR3 is built from 15 residues. The V end was cut by 7 bases, the J end by 0 bases, with 13 bases between. CDR1 is MDHEN and CDR2 is SYDVKM in the germline V gene. Here the CDR3 DNA reads TGTGCCAGCATTAAGGGGGGCTATAGCAATCAGCCCCAGCATTTT. Protein product: CASIKGGYSNQPQHF.

The chain recombines TRBV4-1 with TRBJ1-1, with D possibly TRBD1 on 5 matching bases. CDR3 length equals 16 residues. Trimming removed 4 bases at V and 2 bases at J, with 17 bases between. Germline CDR1 MGHRA, CDR2 YSYEKL. The CDR3 DNA reads as TGCGCCAGCAGCCCCACATCGGACACAATTAACACTGAAGCTTTCTTT. Amino acids: CASSPTSDTINTEAFF.

This chain links TRBV4-3 with TRBJ1-2, with unresolved D. The CDR3 covers 15 residues. V lost 1 base and J 0 bases, leaving 9 bases between the germline ends. CDR1 is LGHNA and CDR2 is YSLEER in the germline V gene. The CDR3 DNA reads TGCGCCAGCAGCCAAGTAAGGTGGACTAACTATGGCTACACCTTC. Translation gives CASSQVRWTNYGYTF.

The V call is TRBV2, the J call TRBJ1-4; D is uncertain. This CDR3 contains 13 residues. Trimming pared 7 bases from V and 4 bases from J, leaving 10 bases between. CDR1 SNHLY and CDR2 FYNNEI come from the germline V gene. CDR3 residues: CASNRANNEKLFF. DNA of the CDR3: TGTGCCAGCAATAGGGCTAATAATGAAAAACTGTTTTTT.

This clone has a single count. The rearrangement joins TRBV19 to TRBJ1-6; 10 nucleotides line up with TRBD1. CDR1 is LNHDA, CDR2 SQIVND, per germline (reference sequence). J lost 12 bases, V lost 5 bases, and 7 bases had no gene match. The CDR3 loop spans 14 amino acids. The CDR3, as DNA: TGTGCCAGTAGTTTCCGGACAGGGGGAGGACCCCTCCACTTT. It translates to CASSFRTGGGPLHF.

V and J are TRBV12-3 or TRBV12-4 and TRBJ1-2; D might be TRBD1 (5 bases). CDR3 size: 13 residues. Trimming took 6 bases from V and 8 from J, leaving 16 bases between them. The CDR3 DNA reads TGTGCCAGCAGCCCGATGCAGGGACGGGGCTACACCTTC. Its protein product is CASSPMQGRGYTF.

Note on this clone: Within the sample, other DNA sequences also encode this same CDR3. The chain is built from TRBV19 and TRBJ1-1, with D hard to call. The V end lost 5 bases, the J end lost 0 bases, and 7 bases lay between the germline ends. The CDR3 has 13 residues. Germline V CDR1 and CDR2: LNHDA, SQIVND (reference sequence). Here the CDR3 DNA reads TGTGCCAGTAGTGGGCGGTTGAACACTGAAGCTTTCTTT. Translated: CASSGRLNTEAFF.

This chain uses TRBV7-9 with TRBJ1-2; TRBD1 might be the D (6 bases). This CDR3 is 14 amino acids long. V lost 2 bases and J 4 bases, leaving 11 bases between the germline ends. CDR1 is SEHNR and CDR2 is FQNEAQ in the germline V gene (reference sequence). CDR3 in amino acids: CASSLFGGSYGYTF. The DNA for the CDR3 is TGTGCCAGCAGCTTATTCGGGGGCAGCTATGGCTACACCTTC.